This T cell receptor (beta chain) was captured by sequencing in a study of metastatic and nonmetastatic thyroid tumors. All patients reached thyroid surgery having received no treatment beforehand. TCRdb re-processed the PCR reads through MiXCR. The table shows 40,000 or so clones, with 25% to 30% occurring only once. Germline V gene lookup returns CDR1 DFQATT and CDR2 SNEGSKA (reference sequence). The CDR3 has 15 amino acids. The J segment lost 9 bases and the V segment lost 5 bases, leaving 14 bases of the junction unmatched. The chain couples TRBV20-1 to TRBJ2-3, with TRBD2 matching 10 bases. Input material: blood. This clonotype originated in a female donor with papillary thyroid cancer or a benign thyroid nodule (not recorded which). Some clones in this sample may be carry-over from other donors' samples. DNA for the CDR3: TGCAGTGCTGTAGATTCAGCGGGGGGGCTTAGGACGCAGTATTTT. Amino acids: CSAVDSAGGLRTQYF.